These 32 T cell receptor beta chains share one sample of origin, sequenced in a study of human T cells and chemical hapten exposure. TCRdb fed the RACE reads into MiXCR, producing one record per CDR3 protein. The sample consists of tens of thousands of distinct CDR3 sequences, 10% to 12% of them appearing once. The sample's time point: patch test 3, about 24 weeks after DPC sensitization. Sample treatment: therapeutic diphenylcyclopropenone sensitization with weekly scalp DPC. The sequenced sample was whole blood, obtained in connection with sensitization to the hapten diphenylcyclopropenone (DPC). These receptor sequences come from a woman between 45 and 65 years old with alopecia areata. Some clones in this sample may be carry-over from other donors' samples.

Many counts were recorded for this clonotype. The chain has TRBV2 and TRBJ2-1; 11 nucleotides match TRBD2. With V trimmed by 11 bases and J by 5 bases, 8 bases remained unmatched. The germline CDR1 and CDR2 sequences are SNHLY and FYNNEI. The CDR3 extends over 14 amino acids. CDR3: CARGSTSGNNEQFF. The DNA for the CDR3 is TGTGCCCGCGGTTCGACTAGCGGGAACAATGAGCAGTTCTTC.

This clonotype has ten or more counts. The chain has TRBV5-8 and TRBJ2-1, with unresolved D. The CDR3 has 15 amino acids. V gave up 6 bases and J gave up 0 bases, with 13 bases separating them. The germline V gene encodes CDR1 SGHTS and CDR2 YDEGEE. Here the CDR3 reads CASTRTQVSYNEQFF. The CDR3 DNA reads TGTGCCAGCACCCGGACCCAGGTCTCCTACAATGAGCAGTTCTTC. The variable domain in full, completed from reference TRBV5-8 and TRBJ2-1, reads EAGVTQSPTHLIKTRGQQATLRCSPISGHTSVYWYQQALGLGLQFLLWYDEGEERNRGNFPPRFSGRQFPNYSSELNVNALELEDSALYLCASTRTQVSYNEQFFGPGTRLTVL.

This clonotype was found many times. V gene TRBV9 combines with J gene TRBJ1-2, with a weak D call TRBD1 (6 bases). V was shortened by 0 bases and J by 0 bases, with 9 bases between the two germline ends. The CDR3 extends over 15 amino acids. Germline lookup yields CDR1 SGDLS and CDR2 YYNGEE. CDR3 protein: CASSVGTASNYGYTF. CDR3 nucleotides: TGTGCCAGCAGCGTAGGGACAGCCTCTAACTATGGCTACACCTTC. Combining the CDR3 with reference TRBV9 and TRBJ1-2 gives the whole variable domain DSGVTQTPKHLITATGQRVTLRCSPRSGDLSVYWYQQSLDQGLQFLIQYYNGEERAKGNILERFSAQQFPDLHSELNLSSLELGDSALYFCASSVGTASNYGYTFGSGTRLTVV.

This clonotype was detected a few times. The V gene is TRBV6-6, the J gene TRBJ2-6; 9 nucleotides match TRBD1. Germline lookup yields CDR1 MNHNY and CDR2 SVGAGI (reference sequence). Unmatched junction bases numbered 9, after V lost 6 bases and J lost 0 bases. This CDR3 has 18 residues. CDR3 residues: CASSMGQGVRSGANVLTF. The DNA for the CDR3 is TGTGCCAGCAGCATGGGACAGGGAGTGCGCTCTGGGGCCAACGTCCTGACTTTC.

This clonotype was seen at least ten times. This chain joins TRBV11-2 and TRBJ1-1; D gene ambiguous. The CDR3 loop spans 15 amino acids. Trimming stripped 1 base from V and 3 bases from J, with 12 bases between. Germline V lookup: CDR1 SGHAT, CDR2 FQNNGV. The CDR3 DNA is TGTGCCAGCAGCTTAGTAGGGCGGCAGGACACTGAAGCTTTCTTT. This sequence encodes CASSLVGRQDTEAFF.

This clonotype was counted many times. The J gene is TRBJ2-3, the V gene TRBV9, with D uncertain. The CDR3 is 15 amino acids. V was clipped by 1 base and J by 1 base, with 10 bases between them. Germline loops: CDR1 SGDLS, CDR2 YYNGEE. CDR3 in DNA: TGTGCCAGCAGCGTAAGTAACAGCCGCACAGATACGCAGTATTTT. Translating gives CASSVSNSRTDTQYF.

The V and J genes are TRBV5-4 and TRBJ2-7; a weak D match, TRBD2 (6 bases). Trimming took off 3 bases at V and 1 base at J, with 14 bases between the two ends. Germline CDR1 is SGHNT and CDR2 is YYREEE (reference sequence). The CDR3 length is 15 residues. The CDR3 sequence is CASSWRDGRSYEQYF. The DNA for the CDR3 is TGTGCCAGCAGCTGGCGGGACGGACGATCCTACGAGCAGTACTTC.

This clonotype appeared many times. The genes are TRBV2 and TRBJ1-2; D is unresolved. Germline CDR1 is SNHLY and CDR2 is FYNNEI. Deletions cut 2 bases from V and 4 bases from J, with 8 bases between. This CDR3 has 13 amino acids. The CDR3 loop is CASSEKLSYGYTF. CDR3 DNA sequence: TGTGCCAGCAGTGAAAAGTTGAGCTATGGCTACACCTTC.

The chain joins TRBV27 to TRBJ2-7, with TRBD1 identical over 7 bases. Germline V gene sequence: CDR1 MNHEY, CDR2 SMNVEV (reference sequence). This CDR3 is 14 amino acids long. V was pared by 5 bases and J by 5 bases, with 9 bases of the junction left unmatched. The DNA of the CDR3 is TGTGCCAGCAGTGAAATAGGGGGCATCGACGAGCAGTACTTC. This codes for CASSEIGGIDEQYF.

Here the CDR3 reads CAISEGNTEAFF. In DNA, the CDR3 is TGTGCCATCAGTGAGGGGAACACTGAAGCTTTCTTT. This rearrangement joins TRBV10-3 to TRBJ1-1; no reliable D call. Germline V gene sequence: CDR1 ENHRY, CDR2 SYGVKD. The CDR3 loop spans 12 amino acids. V lost 2 bases and J lost 1, with 2 bases in between.

The chain recombines TRBV27 with TRBJ1-1; tentative D call: TRBD1 (5 bases). Trimming stripped 7 bases from V and 5 bases from J, with 17 bases between. The CDR3 totals 14 residues. CDR1 and CDR2 from the germline V gene are MNHEY and SMNVEV (reference sequence). CDR3 coding DNA: TGTGCCAGCACTAGGGCGCTGGGGGGGACTGAAGCTTTCTTT. Amino acid sequence: CASTRALGGTEAFF.

In nucleotides, the CDR3 is TGCAGCGTTCGACAGGGGGCGAACTATGGCTACACCTTC. Residues: CSVRQGANYGYTF. The chain carries TRBV29-1 and TRBJ1-2; TRBD1 matches 10 bases. CDR1 is SQVTM, CDR2 ANQGSEA, per germline. The CDR3 runs to 13 residues. The V segment lost 5 bases and the J segment 2 bases; nucleotides outside the gene matches: 2.

This clonotype was detected ten times or more. The chain carries TRBV7-2 and TRBJ2-1; D unclear. The CDR3 is made up of 15 amino acids. Germline V CDR1 and CDR2: SGHTA, FQGNSA. Between the trimmed V and J ends, which lost 0 bases and 2 bases, there was a span of 8 bases. CDR3 nucleotides: TGTGCCAGCAGCTTAGCGGAAGCCCCCTACAATGAGCAGTTCTTC. Translating it yields CASSLAEAPYNEQFF.

Concerning this clonotype itself: Since a much larger clone is just one base distant, this may be a read error. The chain uses TRBV6-1 and TRBJ1-2; D ambiguous. Looked up from germline, CDR1 is MNHNS and CDR2 is SASEGT. CDR3 length: 13 residues. The CDR3 here is CVSSEVSAYGYTF. In nucleotides, the CDR3 is TGTGTCAGCAGTGAAGTGTCGGCTTATGGCTACACCTTC.

V is TRBV12-5 and J is TRBJ2-2; TRBD1 aligns across 11 bases. Germline trimming cut 7 bases from V and 9 bases from J; bases unmatched to any gene: 10. The CDR3 runs 15 residues. CDR1 and CDR2 (germline): LGHNT, FRNRAP. The CDR3 nucleotides are TGTGCTAGTGCTAACCGGGACAGGGGGGGCCGGGAGCTGTTTTTT. Protein: CASANRDRGGRELFF.

This clonotype has a handful of counts. This sequence joins TRBV9 and TRBJ2-2; 7 positions match TRBD2. With V trimmed by 4 bases and J by 0 bases, 6 bases remained unmatched. Looked up from germline, CDR1 is SGDLS and CDR2 is YYNGEE. This CDR3 has 16 amino acids. CDR3 coding DNA: TGTGCCAGCAGCCCTCTAGCGGTATCGAACACCGGGGAGCTGTTTTTT. Translation: CASSPLAVSNTGELFF.

Ten or more counts support this clonotype. The genes are TRBV27 and TRBJ2-3, with TRBD2 identical over 8 bases. The CDR3 loop spans 16 amino acids. After removal of 5 bases from V and 1 base from J, the junction contained 8 bases not matched to a gene. CDR1 is MNHEY, CDR2 SMNVEV, per germline (reference sequence). The CDR3 region is CASSPGGGFGTDTQYF. Written as DNA, the CDR3 is TGTGCCAGCAGTCCCGGGGGGGGATTCGGCACAGATACGCAGTATTTT.

This clonotype has only a few counts. The chain carries TRBV11-2 and TRBJ1-6; D unresolved. CDR1 is SGHAT, CDR2 FQNNGV, per germline. Deletions cut 4 bases from V and 13 bases from J, with 20 bases between. The CDR3 loop spans 15 amino acids. The CDR3 bases are TGTGCCAGCAGCTCCACTGACCCGACTCAAGTCCCCCTCCACTTT. Translated, it gives CASSSTDPTQVPLHF.

This clonotype has ten or more counts. CDR3 in DNA: TGTGCCAGCTCACTACAGGAGGGCCGTTCTGGGTCACCCCTCCACTTT. Its translation: CASSLQEGRSGSPLHF. The rearrangement joins TRBV18 to TRBJ1-6; D may be TRBD1 (5 bases). CDR3 length equals 16 residues. V lost 4 bases to trimming and J lost 10 bases, with 20 bases between them. CDR1 is KGHSH and CDR2 is LQKENI in the germline V gene.

This clonotype occurred many times. The chain carries TRBV6-1 and TRBJ1-1; D gene uncertain. This CDR3 region has 13 residues. Trimming left V 0 bases short and J 6 bases short, with 8 bases between. Germline-derived CDR1 and CDR2 are MNHNS and SASEGT. The CDR3 spells CASSEALTAEAFF. The CDR3 DNA reads TGTGCCAGCAGTGAAGCATTAACGGCTGAAGCTTTCTTT.

In its sample, this clonotype was seen a few times. This sequence joins TRBV12-3 or TRBV12-4 and TRBJ1-5; D not certain. The CDR3 spans 13 residues. V lost 4 bases and J lost 5, with 9 bases in between. The CDR3 loop reads CASSWQRDQPQHF. The DNA of the CDR3 is TGTGCCAGCAGTTGGCAGAGGGATCAGCCCCAGCATTTT.

This chain links TRBV29-1 with TRBJ2-7; unclear D gene. Trimming shortened V by 2 bases and J by 9 bases, and 5 bases separated the two germline ends. The CDR3 is 9 residues long. The germline V gene encodes CDR1 SQVTM and CDR2 ANQGSEA. CDR3 amino acids: CSVERRQYF. CDR3 nucleotide sequence: TGCAGCGTTGAAAGAAGGCAGTACTTC.

V and J are TRBV5-1 and TRBJ2-1, with D possibly being TRBD1 (5 bases). Germline CDR1 and CDR2: SGHRS and YFSETQ. Trimming stripped 4 bases from V and 0 bases from J, with 14 bases between. This CDR3 spans 16 amino acids. CDR3 amino acids: CASSLGATPSYNEQFF. CDR3 nucleotides: TGCGCCAGCAGCCTAGGGGCCACCCCCTCCTACAATGAGCAGTTCTTC.

This clonotype appeared many times. The genes are TRBV4-3 and TRBJ2-7; D may be TRBD2 (6 bases). The CDR3 contains 13 residues. Trimming removed 0 bases from V and 5 bases from J, with 8 bases in between. The germline V gene encodes CDR1 LGHNA and CDR2 YSLEER. The CDR3 nucleotides are TGCGCCAGCAGCCAAGAACTAGCCCACGAGCAGTACTTC. Its protein product is CASSQELAHEQYF.

This clonotype was detected many times. The V call is TRBV7-8, the J call TRBJ2-2, with 15 bases matching TRBD2. Trimming cost V 6 bases and J 5 bases; bases outside gene matches: 7. The CDR3 is 17 amino acids. Germline V gene data show CDR1 as SGHVS and CDR2 as FQNEAQ. CDR3: CASRPRTSGRGTGELFF. The CDR3 DNA reads as TGTGCCAGCAGGCCCCGGACTAGCGGGAGGGGAACCGGGGAGCTGTTTTTT.

This clonotype was recorded at least ten times. The V and J genes are TRBV28 and TRBJ2-2; D remains unclear. The CDR3 sequence is 13 residues long. Deletions cut 9 bases from V and 2 bases from J, with 10 bases between. Germline V gene sequence: CDR1 MDHEN, CDR2 SYDVKM. The CDR3 coding sequence is TGTGCCAGTGTACGACGAAACACCGGGGAGCTGTTTTTT. Translated: CASVRRNTGELFF.

V usage is TRBV5-1 and J usage is TRBJ2-1, with unresolved D. The CDR3 consists of 13 residues. Germline V gene lookup returns CDR1 SGHRS and CDR2 YFSETQ. V shed 4 bases and J shed 8 bases, with 13 bases lying between them. The CDR3 here is CASSPARLHEQFF. CDR3 sequence (DNA): TGCGCCAGCAGCCCCGCCCGGTTGCATGAGCAGTTCTTC.

The table lists this clonotype with many counts. The chain recombines TRBV29-1 with TRBJ2-2, with TRBD1 identical over 7 bases. After removal of 3 bases from V and 5 bases from J, the junction contained 3 bases not matched to a gene. This CDR3 contains 13 residues. Germline CDR1 SQVTM, CDR2 ANQGSEA. The CDR3 region has the DNA TGCAGCGTTGACTCAGGGGGAACCGGGGAGCTGTTTTTT. Translated: CSVDSGGTGELFF.

In this sample, this clonotype turned up many times. The DNA for the CDR3 is TGTGCCAGCAGCTTCCCAGGGACAGGGGCGAATGAGCAGTTCTTC. This codes for CASSFPGTGANEQFF. The chain uses TRBV7-3 and TRBJ2-1; 10 bases are a match to TRBD1. Germline-derived CDR1 and CDR2 are SGHTA and FQGTGA. There are 15 residues in the CDR3. Unmatched junction bases numbered 6, after V lost 3 bases and J lost 7 bases.

The chain couples TRBV7-2 to TRBJ2-1; D not certain. This CDR3 contains 13 residues. V lost 1 base to trimming and J lost 6 bases, with 7 bases between them. Per germline, CDR1 SGHTA and CDR2 FQGNSA. The CDR3 is CASSLDPLNEQFF. CDR3 sequence (DNA): TGTGCCAGCAGCTTAGACCCTCTCAATGAGCAGTTCTTC.

This clonotype was recorded many times. V gene TRBV7-9 combines with J gene TRBJ2-3; D gene unclear. Trimming removed 6 bases at V and 3 bases at J, with 7 bases between. This CDR3 has 12 residues. Germline V gene lookup returns CDR1 SEHNR and CDR2 FQNEAQ (reference sequence). The CDR3 is CASSPNTDTQYF. Here the CDR3 DNA reads TGTGCCAGCAGTCCGAATACAGATACGCAGTATTTT.

This clonotype was seen ten or more times. The V and J genes are TRBV20-1 and TRBJ2-1, with TRBD2 as a possible D gene (6 bases). The germline V and J ends were trimmed by 0 bases and 6 bases, with 15 bases remaining between them. CDR1 is DFQATT and CDR2 is SNEGSKA in the germline V gene (reference sequence). The CDR3 runs 15 residues. The CDR3 coding sequence is TGCAGTGCTAGAGATCCCGGGCTAGCGCTCAATGAGCAGTTCTTC. Amino acids: CSARDPGLALNEQFF.